This TCR beta chain was captured in a study of cytomegalovirus exposure and HLA in healthy donors. Across the whole study: Of the donors genotyped, 398 in all, over 80% fell in the Caucasian-associated ancestry cluster.

Concerning this clone itself: Its antigen is unidentified.

V lost 0 bases to trimming and J lost 0 bases; unmatched junction nucleotides: 5. CDR1 is SGHRS, CDR2 YFSETQ, per germline. This CDR3 is built from 16 residues. Study-wide points: Serostatus for CMV was the only available immune exposure information. In a later analysis, productive TCRs from donors in an Asian-associated ancestry cluster reportedly carried fewer N-insertions than the cohort mean.

13 Jbeta primers and 60 Vbeta primers were used for the PCR. The protocol was immunoSEQ multiplex PCR, while the TCRdb copy is restricted to in-frame clones and leaves out a portion. The sample includes over 95,000 clones, more than 70% of them seen just once. The sample comprised PBMCs. The clonotype originates from a female donor in good health and CMV-seronegative. This sequence joins TRBV5-1 and TRBJ2-7, with TRBD1 identical over 8 bases. CDR3: CASSLAPTGDSYEQYF. The DNA of the CDR3 is TGCGCCAGCAGCTTGGCACCGACAGGGGACTCCTACGAGCAGTACTTC. The entire variable domain, with the rest obtained from reference TRBV5-1 and TRBJ2-7, is as follows: KAGVTQTPRYLIKTRGQQVTLSCSPISGHRSVSWYQQTPGQGLQFLFEYFSETQRNKGNFPGRFSGRQFSNSRSEMNVSTLELGDSALYLCASSLAPTGDSYEQYFGPGTRLTVT.